This paragraph reports one TCR beta chain. The sample carries other DNA sequences with the same CDR3. This sample was included in a study of blood T cell repertoires in COVID-19. Using immunoSEQ multiplex PCR, the repertoire was profiled, and TCRdb retains in-frame clones only, with some absent. The repertoire holds about 200,000 clones, with roughly 94% as singletons. The CDR3 length is 12 residues. Germline V CDR1 and CDR2: SGDLS, YYNGEE. V lost 2 bases, J lost 4 bases, and 6 bases lay in between. V gene TRBV9 combines with J gene TRBJ1-2; D is unclear. The source of this sequence is a man aged 25 to 40 with COVID-19, enrolled during active disease. The sequenced sample consisted of peripheral blood. The chain's CDR3 is CASSVSGYGYTF. CDR3 DNA sequence: TGTGCCAGCAGCGTTTCAGGCTATGGCTACACCTTC.